These 9 T cell receptor beta chains were all obtained from the same sample, sequenced in a study of T cell changes during pregnancy in multiple sclerosis. Libraries were prepared by immunoSEQ multiplex PCR; TCRdb keeps only in-frame clonotypes and omits some of them. The table records around 56,000 clones, around 94% of them present only once. Sequencing used CD8+ T cells from peripheral blood mononuclear cells, obtained after pregnancy. The receptors were sampled from a female donor with multiple sclerosis, enrolled in a pregnancy study.

This sequence joins TRBV14 and TRBJ2-1; D is possibly TRBD2 (6 bases). Trimming removed 1 base at V and 2 bases at J, with 12 bases between. The germline gives CDR1 SGHDN, CDR2 FVKESK. The CDR3 totals 16 residues. The CDR3 loop reads CASSQGERVPYNEQFF. Here the CDR3 DNA reads TGTGCCAGCAGCCAAGGGGAGCGGGTCCCCTACAATGAGCAGTTCTTC. Using reference TRBV14 and TRBJ2-1 for the parts outside the CDR3, the full variable domain is EAGVTQFPSHSVIEKGQTVTLRCDPISGHDNLYWYRRVMGKEIKFLLHFVKESKQDESGMPNNRFLAERTGGTYSTLKVQPAELEDSGVYFCASSQGERVPYNEQFFGPGTRLTVL.

This chain joins TRBV2 and TRBJ2-3, with TRBD2 identical over 11 bases. This CDR3 has 16 residues. V shed 1 base and J 6 bases; nucleotides not matched to a gene: 6. Germline-derived CDR1 and CDR2 are SNHLY and FYNNEI. The CDR3 sequence: CASSEGTSGSRDTQYF. The CDR3 DNA sequence: TGTGCCAGCAGTGAAGGTACTAGCGGGAGCCGGGATACGCAGTATTTT.

J is TRBJ1-1 and V is TRBV19; the match to TRBD1 covers 8 bases. The CDR3 runs 17 residues. Trimming at V came to 6 bases and at J to 0 bases, leaving 12 bases not matched to a gene. Germline V lookup: CDR1 LNHDA, CDR2 SQIVND (reference sequence). Here the CDR3 DNA reads TGTGCCAGTAGAGACTCAGGGGGCGCATCTATGAACACTGAAGCTTTCTTT. Translated, it gives CASRDSGGASMNTEAFF.

The count of this clone is one. This sequence joins TRBV27 and TRBJ2-3; 15 bases line up with TRBD2. CDR3 length: 16 residues. The germline V gene encodes CDR1 MNHEY and CDR2 SMNVEV (reference sequence). The J segment lost 4 bases and the V segment lost 5 bases, leaving 4 bases of the junction unmatched. CDR3: CASSRGLAGGADTQYF. The CDR3 DNA reads TGTGCCAGCAGTCGAGGACTAGCGGGGGGGGCAGATACGCAGTATTTT.

This clone has a single count. The genes are TRBV7-2 and TRBJ2-2, with 9 nucleotides matching TRBD2. CDR3 length equals 15 residues. CDR1 and CDR2 (germline): SGHTA, FQGNSA. The ends lost 6 bases at V and 4 bases at J; junction bases unmatched: 6. The CDR3 DNA reads TGTGCCAGCAGTCGAGCGGGAGGCGGCACCGGGGAGCTGTTTTTT. This codes for CASSRAGGGTGELFF.

The rearrangement links TRBV6-1 to TRBJ1-1, with TRBD1 matching 9 bases. V lost 7 bases, J lost 7 bases, and 7 bases stayed unmatched. From germline, CDR1 is MNHNS and CDR2 SASEGT. The CDR3 spans 13 residues. The CDR3 loop reads CASTYTGGGEAFF. Written as DNA, the CDR3 is TGTGCCAGCACTTATACAGGGGGCGGTGAAGCTTTCTTT.

CDR3 amino acids: CASSNSSMAGNTIYF. The CDR3 DNA reads as TGTGCCAGTAGTAACTCCTCCATGGCTGGAAACACCATATATTTT. This chain joins TRBV19 and TRBJ1-3; D uncertain. Trimming stripped 4 bases from V and 2 bases from J, with 12 bases between. CDR1 is LNHDA, CDR2 SQIVND, per germline (reference sequence). This CDR3 is built from 15 residues.

This clone showed up just once. CDR3 nucleotides: TGTGCCAGCAGTTTAGCCAGGGGAGAAGCTTTCTTT. It codes for CASSLARGEAFF. The chain links TRBV27 to TRBJ1-1, with D perhaps matching TRBD1 (6 bases). V was pared by 2 bases and J by 8 bases, with 9 bases between. Germline assignment: CDR1 MNHEY and CDR2 SMNVEV (reference sequence). The CDR3 consists of 12 residues.

V gene TRBV27 combines with J gene TRBJ2-1, with TRBD2 matching over 9 bases. Germline V gene data show CDR1 as MNHEY and CDR2 as SMNVEV (reference sequence). The trim removed 10 bases at V and 3 bases at J, leaving 7 bases unmatched. This CDR3 comprises 14 residues. CDR3 protein: CATEAGGGYNEQFF. In DNA, the CDR3 is TGTGCCACAGAAGCGGGAGGAGGCTACAATGAGCAGTTCTTC.